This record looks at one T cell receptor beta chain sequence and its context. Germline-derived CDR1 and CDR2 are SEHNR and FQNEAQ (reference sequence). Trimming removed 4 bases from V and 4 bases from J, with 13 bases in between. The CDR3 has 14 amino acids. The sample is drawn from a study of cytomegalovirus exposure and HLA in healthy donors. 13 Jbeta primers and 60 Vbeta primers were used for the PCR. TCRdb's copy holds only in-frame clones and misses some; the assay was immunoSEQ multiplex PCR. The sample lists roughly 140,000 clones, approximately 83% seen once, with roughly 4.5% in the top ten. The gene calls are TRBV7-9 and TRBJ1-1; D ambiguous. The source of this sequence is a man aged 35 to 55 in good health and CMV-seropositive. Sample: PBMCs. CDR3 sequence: CASSSTPIGTEAFF. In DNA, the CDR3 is TGTGCCAGCAGCTCAACTCCAATTGGCACTGAAGCTTTCTTT.